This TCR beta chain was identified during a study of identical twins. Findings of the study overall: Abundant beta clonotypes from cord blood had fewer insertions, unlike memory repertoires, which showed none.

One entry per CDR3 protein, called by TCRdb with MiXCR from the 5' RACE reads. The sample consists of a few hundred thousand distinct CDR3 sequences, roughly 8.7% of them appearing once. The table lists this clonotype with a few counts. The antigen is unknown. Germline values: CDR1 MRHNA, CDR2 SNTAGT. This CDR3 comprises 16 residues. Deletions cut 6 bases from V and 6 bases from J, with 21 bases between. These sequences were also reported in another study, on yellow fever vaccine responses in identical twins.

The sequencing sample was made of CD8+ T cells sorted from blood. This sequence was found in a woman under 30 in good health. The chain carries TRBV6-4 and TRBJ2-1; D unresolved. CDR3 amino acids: CASSPTLGKEANEQFF. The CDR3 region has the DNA TGTGCCAGCAGCCCCACGCTAGGTAAAGAAGCCAATGAGCAGTTCTTC.